The T cell receptor (beta chain) under discussion was sequenced for a study of blood T cells in healthy people across ages. Broader study findings: Underestimates were what the diversity estimates from one million T cells were considered to be.

Germline V lookup: CDR1 SNHLY, CDR2 FYNNEI. J lost 2 bases, V lost 2 bases, and 8 bases had no gene match. There are 16 residues in the CDR3. With a J-beta primer mix and a sample-barcoded 5' primer, a second PCR ran about 7 to 12 cycles. TCRdb fed the 5' RACE reads into MiXCR, producing one record per CDR3 protein. The data contain hundreds of thousands of distinct CDR3 sequences, about 26% of them singletons. A few counts support this clonotype. Its cognate antigen is unknown. The total RNA that was extracted per sample amounted to at least 6 micrograms. This same sample was also part of a study on T cells of mothers and their children.

V gene TRBV2 combines with J gene TRBJ2-7; 8 nucleotides align to TRBD2. The origin of this receptor is a boy between 5 and 17 years old in good health. The sequencing input was blood. The CDR3 DNA sequence: TGTGCCAGCAGTGAATGGGTAGCGGGGATCACCTACGAGCAGTACTTC. As protein: CASSEWVAGITYEQYF.